The 16 T cell receptor beta chains presented below share a single source sample, sequenced in a study of cytomegalovirus exposure and HLA in healthy donors. Amplification used 60 Vbeta primers and 13 Jbeta primers. Sequencing used immunoSEQ multiplex PCR; TCRdb keeps in-frame clones, though not all of them. This sample has roughly 170,000 clones, with 77% found just once. Sequenced sample: PBMCs. Receptors originate from a woman aged 30 to 39 in good health and CMV-seronegative.

Here the CDR3 DNA reads TGTGCCAGCAGGCCGCTCACAGGGAGCTACACCGGGGAGCTGTTTTTT. Translation gives CASRPLTGSYTGELFF. The chain carries TRBV27 and TRBJ2-2; possible D gene TRBD1, 6 bases. The germline CDR1 and CDR2 sequences are MNHEY and SMNVEV (reference sequence). V was cut by 6 bases and J by 3 bases, with 17 bases left in between. The CDR3 sequence is 16 residues long.

The rearrangement joins TRBV27 to TRBJ2-2, with 16 nucleotides matching TRBD2. CDR3 size: 19 residues. In germline, CDR1 is MNHEY, CDR2 SMNVEV (reference sequence). V dropped 3 bases and J dropped 2; count of bases not matched to a gene: 6. CDR3 in amino acids: CASSFWGLAGGRNTGELFF. The CDR3 DNA is TGTGCCAGCAGTTTTTGGGGACTAGCGGGAGGGCGTAACACCGGGGAGCTGTTTTTT.

The chain has TRBV7-3 and TRBJ2-1; 14 bases are a match to TRBD2. This CDR3 comprises 18 residues. V lost 4 bases, J lost 8 bases, and 13 bases stayed unmatched. Germline values: CDR1 SGHTA, CDR2 FQGTGA. In DNA form, the CDR3 reads TGTGCCAGCAGCTCGACAGGGGACGGACTAGCGGGAGGACATGAGCAGTTCTTC. Amino acid sequence: CASSSTGDGLAGGHEQFF.

This chain links TRBV14 with TRBJ2-7, with 10 bases that match TRBD1. The CDR3 has 14 residues. Germline CDR1 reads SGHDN; CDR2 reads FVKESK. The trim removed 6 bases at V and 5 bases at J, leaving 7 bases unmatched. This CDR3 is CASRRGQGINEQYF. Here the CDR3 DNA reads TGTGCCAGCAGACGGGGACAGGGGATCAACGAGCAGTACTTC. Combining the CDR3 with reference TRBV14 and TRBJ2-7 gives the whole variable domain EAGVTQFPSHSVIEKGQTVTLRCDPISGHDNLYWYRRVMGKEIKFLLHFVKESKQDESGMPNNRFLAERTGGTYSTLKVQPAELEDSGVYFCASRRGQGINEQYFGPGTRLTVT.

This rearrangement joins TRBV7-3 to TRBJ1-2, with TRBD1 matching over 7 bases. Per the germline V gene, CDR1 is SGHTA and CDR2 is FQGTGA. The CDR3 covers 14 residues. J lost 2 bases, V lost 5 bases, and 5 bases had no gene match. CDR3 coding DNA: TGTGCCAGCAGCCCTGACAGGGCCAACTATGGCTACACCTTC. It specifies CASSPDRANYGYTF.

A single count supports this clone. This sequence joins TRBV27 and TRBJ1-3; 9 nucleotides line up with TRBD1. The trim removed 5 bases at V and 3 bases at J, leaving 5 bases unmatched. The CDR3 loop spans 15 amino acids. CDR1 and CDR2 (germline): MNHEY, SMNVEV (reference sequence). As DNA, the CDR3 is TGTGCCAGCAGTGAACAGGGGGCGGGTGGAAACACCATATATTTT. As protein: CASSEQGAGGNTIYF.

This chain uses TRBV6-6 with TRBJ1-6, with unresolved D. The CDR3 runs to 13 residues. Trimming left V 0 bases short and J 10 bases short, with 7 bases between. Germline assignment: CDR1 MNHNY and CDR2 SVGAGI (reference sequence). Here the CDR3 reads CASSYSGESPLHF. In DNA, the CDR3 is TGTGCCAGCAGTTACTCCGGGGAATCACCCCTCCACTTT.

The CDR3 spells CASSWGGQGVLYEQYF. The CDR3 DNA follows: TGCGCCAGCAGCTGGGGGGGACAGGGGGTATTGTACGAGCAGTACTTC. The rearrangement links TRBV5-1 to TRBJ2-7; 11 positions agree with TRBD1. This CDR3 has 16 amino acids. J lost 4 bases, V lost 3 bases, and 9 bases had no gene match. Germline loops: CDR1 SGHRS, CDR2 YFSETQ.

The V call is TRBV27, the J call TRBJ1-2, with 8 bases matching TRBD1. Germline CDR1 and CDR2: MNHEY and SMNVEV (reference sequence). CDR3 length equals 13 residues. The ends lost 10 bases at V and 2 bases at J; junction bases unmatched: 6. CDR3 DNA: TGTGCCACACGGCGGACAGGGAACTATGGCTACACCTTC. The encoded protein is CATRRTGNYGYTF.

The J gene is TRBJ2-4, the V gene TRBV28; TRBD1 agrees at 10 bases. CDR1 and CDR2 from the germline V gene are MDHEN and SYDVKM. The CDR3 consists of 19 residues. V dropped 5 bases and J dropped 1; count of bases not matched to a gene: 14. CDR3 nucleotide sequence: TGTGCCAGCAGTCTCCGGGACAGGGGTAGCACTAGGGCCAAAAACATTCAGTACTTC. Translated, it gives CASSLRDRGSTRAKNIQYF.

DNA of the CDR3: TGTGCCAGTAGTACCCAGGGACAGGTGTCTGGGACCCAGTACTTC. It yields the protein CASSTQGQVSGTQYF. This chain joins TRBV19 and TRBJ2-5; 8 bases line up with TRBD1. The CDR3 spans 15 residues. V gave up 4 bases and J gave up 7 bases; unmatched junction bases: 11. The germline V gene encodes CDR1 LNHDA and CDR2 SQIVND (reference sequence).

This sequence joins TRBV4-3 and TRBJ2-2, with TRBD2 identical over 11 bases. Trimming took 3 bases from V and 2 from J; bases not matched to a gene: 5. CDR3 length: 17 residues. Germline V lookup: CDR1 LGHNA, CDR2 YSLEER. The CDR3 bases are TGCGCCAGCAGCCACTCTAGCGGGAGGAGTAACACCGGGGAGCTGTTTTTT. Its translation: CASSHSSGRSNTGELFF.

The V call is TRBV28, the J call TRBJ1-6; D gene ambiguous. The V gene lost 6 bases and the J gene lost 0 bases, with 9 bases spanning the gap. Germline CDR1 is MDHEN and CDR2 is SYDVKM. The CDR3 is 15 amino acids. CDR3: CASRPSSSYNSPLHF. The DNA for the CDR3 is TGTGCCAGCAGACCCTCCAGCTCCTATAATTCACCCCTCCACTTT.

The genes are TRBV6-6 and TRBJ2-2; 11 bases are a match to TRBD1. CDR1 MNHNY and CDR2 SVGAGI come from the germline V gene (reference sequence). The CDR3 length is 14 residues. V dropped 9 bases and J dropped 6; count of bases not matched to a gene: 6. The CDR3 DNA follows: TGTGCCAGTGAGATGGACAGGGGGCCCGGGGAGCTGTTTTTT. Translated, it gives CASEMDRGPGELFF.

The chain combines TRBV4-2 with TRBJ1-1; a possible D gene is TRBD1 (6 bases). Trimming stripped 1 base from V and 4 bases from J, with 10 bases between. The CDR3 consists of 14 residues. The germline V gene encodes CDR1 LGHNA and CDR2 YNFKEQ. The CDR3 nucleotides read TGTGCCAGCAGCCAAGGGACAGAGATCACTGAAGCTTTCTTT. Encoded protein: CASSQGTEITEAFF.

V and J are TRBV7-8 and TRBJ2-5; no clear D gene. The J call may be wrong; the DNA end is better matched by TRBJ2-7. Looked up from germline, CDR1 is SGHVS and CDR2 is FQNEAQ. The CDR3 is 13 amino acids. The CDR3 loop reads CASSLAVSNEQYF. Here the CDR3 DNA reads TGTGCCAGCAGCTTAGCTGTCTCTAACGAGCAGTACTTC.